This TCR beta chain emerged from a study of blood T cell repertoires in COVID-19 (dated by TCRdb to about 2020). At the level of the whole study: Collaborator samples came from the United States, Italy and Spain and covered acute and convalescent phases of COVID-19. The material from the prospective study consisted of cDNA or gDNA derived from T cells, B-cell-depleted T cells, or PBMCs. Deeply sampled blood TCRbeta repertoires from subjects exposed to, actively infected with, or recovered from COVID-19 were included in the dataset. The repertoires were released in a freely available public database intended as a resource for research on the immune response to SARS-CoV-2. Samples were obtained from the ongoing ImmuneRACE study (first 160 participants) and from about 1,300 subjects provided by 6 global collaborators. Nearly every sample came with metadata listing a de-identified subject ID, COVID-19 status, age in years and sex. HLA class I and class II types, where available, came from metadata supplied by the sample provider rather than from assay-based typing. Points the paper makes about the study in general: How much clinical and demographic metadata was included differed by source and by participant, and the metadata was provided uncurated.

Collaborating institutions collected whole blood in K2EDTA tubes following their own protocols. For TCRbeta analysis, collaborator samples were shipped as frozen whole blood, as isolated PBMCs, or as DNA extracted from either sample type. Points on this clone: The antigen it recognizes is unknown. The record has no base qualities; no much larger clone is one base away.

The CDR3 numbers 13 residues from cysteine through phenylalanine. This entry keeps only the CDR3 DNA: 39 bases, framed from base 1. Trimming costs V 10 bases and J 4 bases, and their ends lie 14 bases apart. The germline V gene specifies MDHEN as CDR1 and SYDVKM as CDR2. TCRbeta CDR3 regions were amplified from genomic DNA by means of the immunoSEQ Assay, a bias-controlled multiplex PCR. The published analysis was carried out like this. Nucleated cell counts per sample were estimated from amplification of reference gene primers within the assay. To quantify the absolute abundance of each unique TCRbeta CDR3 rearrangement, sequence reads were collapsed and filtered. For each sample, productive Simpson clonality was calculated as the square root of Simpson's diversity index across productive rearrangements. TCRdb limited this immuneACCESS table to in-frame rearrangements with V and J called. A share of clones is missing; checked studies link under half to unresolved V genes, and the rest is unexplained. V, J and clone size are those of that table, while D and trimming were read from the DNA. This sample holds around 450,000 clones; around 89% were observed only once. The ten largest clones take up 4.3% of the sample.

Sequencing was done on a sample of peripheral blood. The source of this sequence is a woman aged 25 to 39 with acute or convalescent COVID-19. The rearrangement joined TRBV28 to TRBJ1-3; the D gene remains uncertain. The CDR3 reads as follows: CATTVGSGNTIYF. The DNA sequence reads TGTGCCACCACGGTGGGGAGCGGAAACACCATATATTTT.